This T cell receptor beta chain is drawn from a study of beta chain features in type 1 diabetes. Regarding this clone: What it binds is unknown.

As every portion of the isolated RNA was reverse transcribed, the sequencing read expressed TCRB transcripts. Samples of naive, central memory and regulatory T cells yielded a mean of about 3.57 million reads. Here immunoSEQ multiplex PCR was the method, and the copy in TCRdb shows in-frame clones only, minus some. The sample gives about 660,000 clones, over 13% of which show up once; 0.035% to 0.045% is in the top ten. Study conclusions and caveats: Researchers report that Type 1 diabetes patients had moderately but significantly shorter TCRB CDR3s across all four CD4+ subsets.

V gave up 10 bases and J gave up 1 base, with 20 bases separating them. Per germline, CDR1 LNHDA and CDR2 SQIVND (reference sequence). The CDR3 loop spans 15 amino acids. This receptor was identified in a man younger than 35 with type 1 diabetes. Sequenced sample: naive CD4+ T cells from blood. V usage is TRBV19 and J usage is TRBJ2-7; D is possibly TRBD1 or TRBD2 (5 bases each). As DNA, the CDR3 is TGTGCCACGAAAAGGGGTGAGGGTCCTTCCTACGAGCAGTACTTC. The encoded protein is CATKRGEGPSYEQYF.